These 5 T cell receptor beta chains share one sample of origin, sequenced in a study of beta chain features in type 1 diabetes. Study observations and caveats: For Type 1 diabetes patients, all four CD4+ subsets carried TCRB CDR3s that were moderately but significantly shorter.

These receptors are not linked to any known antigen. Since all of the isolated RNA was reverse transcribed, expressed TCRB transcripts were what got sequenced. Profiled with immunoSEQ multiplex PCR; TCRdb holds only in-frame clones, not every one. The data contain 680,000 or so clones, 13% of them singletons. Sequences were obtained from naive CD4+ T cells from blood. The receptors come from a man aged 18 to 29 with type 1 diabetes.

The chain has TRBV29-1 and TRBJ1-1, with TRBD1 as a possible D gene (6 bases). The V gene lost 5 bases and the J gene lost 4 bases, with 14 bases spanning the gap. Germline loops: CDR1 SQVTM, CDR2 ANQGSEA. CDR3 size: 13 residues. CDR3 amino acids: CSVNRVLGTEAFF. The DNA of the CDR3 is TGCAGCGTTAACAGGGTGTTGGGCACTGAAGCTTTCTTT. Variable domain in full (rest from reference TRBV29-1 and TRBJ1-1): SAVISQKPSRDICQRGTSLTIQCQVDSQVTMMFWYRQQPGQSLTLIATANQGSEATYESGFVIDKFPISRPNLTFSTLTVSNMSPEDSSIYLCSVNRVLGTEAFFGQGTRLTVV.

This clone was found a few times. The V and J genes are TRBV7-9 and TRBJ1-2, with D possibly matching TRBD1 (6 bases). V lost 2 bases, J lost 2 bases, and 9 bases lay in between. The CDR3 is 14 residues long. In germline, CDR1 is SEHNR, CDR2 FQNEAQ (reference sequence). The CDR3 spells CASSLSGANYGYTF. DNA of the CDR3: TGTGCCAGCAGCTTATCAGGGGCGAACTATGGCTACACCTTC.

The V call is TRBV5-1, the J call TRBJ1-2, with D unclear. V lost 4 bases and J lost 2, with 15 bases in between. Germline V gene sequence: CDR1 SGHRS, CDR2 YFSETQ. This CDR3 is built from 15 residues. CDR3 DNA sequence: TGCGCCAGCAGCGGTCGGGAGGGATCAAACTATGGCTACACCTTC. Amino acid sequence: CASSGREGSNYGYTF.

This clone showed up just a few times. V is TRBV6-4 and J is TRBJ2-3; tentative D call: TRBD2 (6 bases). Germline CDR1 and CDR2: MRHNA and SNTAGT. The CDR3 contains 13 residues. V was pared by 3 bases and J by 3 bases, with 7 bases between. The CDR3 DNA reads as TGTGCCAGCAGTGAAGGGAGGACAGATACGCAGTATTTT. Translated, it gives CASSEGRTDTQYF.

The chain is built from TRBV20-1 and TRBJ2-7; 7 positions match TRBD1. This CDR3 region has 11 residues. V dropped 3 bases and J dropped 7; count of bases not matched to a gene: 3. Per germline, CDR1 DFQATT and CDR2 SNEGSKA (reference sequence). The chain's CDR3 is CSARGQLEQYF. As DNA, the CDR3 is TGCAGTGCTAGGGGACAGTTGGAGCAGTACTTC.